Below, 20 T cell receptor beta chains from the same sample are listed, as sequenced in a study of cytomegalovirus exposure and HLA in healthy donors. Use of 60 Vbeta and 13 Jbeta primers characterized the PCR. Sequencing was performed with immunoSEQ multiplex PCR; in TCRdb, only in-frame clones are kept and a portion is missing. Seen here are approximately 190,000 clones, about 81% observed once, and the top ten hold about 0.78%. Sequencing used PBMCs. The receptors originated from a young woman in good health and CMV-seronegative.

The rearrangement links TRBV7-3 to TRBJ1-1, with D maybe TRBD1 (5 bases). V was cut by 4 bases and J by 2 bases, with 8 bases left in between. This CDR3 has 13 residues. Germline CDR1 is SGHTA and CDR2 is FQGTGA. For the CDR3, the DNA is TGTGCCAGCAGCTCCGGACAAAACACTGAAGCTTTCTTT. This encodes CASSSGQNTEAFF.

CDR3 in amino acids: CASSGGSAFTDTQYF. CDR3 bases: TGCGCCAGCAGCGGGGGGTCGGCGTTCACAGATACGCAGTATTTT. The V call is TRBV5-1, the J call TRBJ2-3; tentatively, D is TRBD2 (6 bases). Germline CDR1 and CDR2: SGHRS and YFSETQ. This CDR3 has 15 amino acids. V lost 4 bases to trimming and J lost 2 bases, with 14 bases between them.

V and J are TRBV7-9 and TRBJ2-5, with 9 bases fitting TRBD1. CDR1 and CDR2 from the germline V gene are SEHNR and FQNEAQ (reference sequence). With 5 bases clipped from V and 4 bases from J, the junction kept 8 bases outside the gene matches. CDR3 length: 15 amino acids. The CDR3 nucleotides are TGTGCCAGCAGCGACGGGGGGACAGGGATAGAGACCCAGTACTTC. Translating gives CASSDGGTGIETQYF.

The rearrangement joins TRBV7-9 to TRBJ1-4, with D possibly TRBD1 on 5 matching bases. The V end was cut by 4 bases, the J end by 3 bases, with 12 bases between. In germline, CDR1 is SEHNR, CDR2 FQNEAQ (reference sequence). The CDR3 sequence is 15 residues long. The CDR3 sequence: CASSSRDLPNEKLFF. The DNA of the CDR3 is TGTGCCAGCAGCTCCCGGGACTTACCTAATGAAAAACTGTTTTTT. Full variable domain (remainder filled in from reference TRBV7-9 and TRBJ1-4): DTGVSQNPRHKITKRGQNVTFRCDPISEHNRLYWYRQTLGQGPEFLTYFQNEAQLEKSRLLSDRFSAERPKGSFSTLEIQRTEQGDSAMYLCASSSRDLPNEKLFFGSGTQLSVL.

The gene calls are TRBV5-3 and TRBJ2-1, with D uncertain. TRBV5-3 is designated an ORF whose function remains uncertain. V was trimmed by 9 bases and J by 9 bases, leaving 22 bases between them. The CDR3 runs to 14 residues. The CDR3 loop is CANLLGWSLSEQFF. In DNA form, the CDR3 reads TGTGCCAACCTCCTAGGTTGGTCTTTGAGTGAGCAGTTCTTC.

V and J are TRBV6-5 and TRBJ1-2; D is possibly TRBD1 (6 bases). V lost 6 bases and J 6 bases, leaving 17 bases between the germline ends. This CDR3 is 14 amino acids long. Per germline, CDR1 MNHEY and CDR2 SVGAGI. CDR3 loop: CASSEWAGADGYTF. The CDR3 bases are TGTGCCAGCAGCGAGTGGGCGGGGGCGGATGGCTACACCTTC.

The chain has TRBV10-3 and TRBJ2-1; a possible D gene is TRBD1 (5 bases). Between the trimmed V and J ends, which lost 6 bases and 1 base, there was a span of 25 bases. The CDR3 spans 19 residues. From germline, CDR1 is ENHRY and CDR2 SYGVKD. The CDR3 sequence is CAIRRQTAPGFWSYNEQFF. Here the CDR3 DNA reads TGTGCCATCAGGAGACAGACAGCCCCGGGTTTTTGGTCCTACAATGAGCAGTTCTTC.

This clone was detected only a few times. CDR3 loop: CASGLSENTEAFF. The CDR3 DNA sequence: TGTGCTAGTGGTTTGAGCGAGAACACTGAAGCTTTCTTT. This sequence joins TRBV12-5 and TRBJ1-1; no definite D call. Germline V lookup: CDR1 LGHNT, CDR2 FRNRAP. Trimming pared 2 bases from V and 1 base from J, leaving 5 bases between. The CDR3 contains 13 residues.

CDR3 bases: TGCAGCGTTGATCCAGGAGCCAAAAACATTCAGTACTTC. Its protein product is CSVDPGAKNIQYF. This chain uses TRBV29-1 with TRBJ2-4; unclear D gene. This CDR3 has 13 residues. Deletions cut 3 bases from V and 0 bases from J, with 6 bases between. CDR1 SQVTM and CDR2 ANQGSEA come from the germline V gene.

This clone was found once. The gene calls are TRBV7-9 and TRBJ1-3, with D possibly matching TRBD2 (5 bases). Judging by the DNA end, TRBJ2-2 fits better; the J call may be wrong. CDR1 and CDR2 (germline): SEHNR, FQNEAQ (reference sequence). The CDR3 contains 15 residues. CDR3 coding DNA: TGTGCCAGCAGCTTCAGGTTAGCGCACACCGGGGAGCTGTTTTTT. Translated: CASSFRLAHTGELFF.

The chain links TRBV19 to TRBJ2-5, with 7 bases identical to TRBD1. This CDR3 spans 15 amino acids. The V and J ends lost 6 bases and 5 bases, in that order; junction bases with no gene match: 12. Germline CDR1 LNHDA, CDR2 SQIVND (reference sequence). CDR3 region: CASSYRTGEDETQYF. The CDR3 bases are TGTGCCAGTAGCTACCGGACAGGTGAGGATGAGACCCAGTACTTC.

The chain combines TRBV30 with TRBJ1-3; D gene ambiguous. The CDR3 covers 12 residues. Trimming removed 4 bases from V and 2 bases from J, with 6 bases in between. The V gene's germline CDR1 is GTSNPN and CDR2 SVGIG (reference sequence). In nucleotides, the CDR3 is TGTGCCTGGATCAGGACTGGAAACACCATATATTTT. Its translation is CAWIRTGNTIYF.

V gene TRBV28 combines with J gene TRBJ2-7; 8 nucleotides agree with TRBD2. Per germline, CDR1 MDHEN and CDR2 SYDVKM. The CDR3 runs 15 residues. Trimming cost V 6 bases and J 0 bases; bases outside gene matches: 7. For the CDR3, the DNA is TGTGCCAGCAGCTCAGCGGGAGAAAACTCCTACGAGCAGTACTTC. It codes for CASSSAGENSYEQYF.

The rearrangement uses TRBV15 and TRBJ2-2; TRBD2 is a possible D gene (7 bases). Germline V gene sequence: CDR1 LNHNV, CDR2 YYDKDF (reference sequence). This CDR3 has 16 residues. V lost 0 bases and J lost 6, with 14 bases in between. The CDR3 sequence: CATSREGGGSAGELFF. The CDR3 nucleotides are TGTGCCACCAGCAGAGAGGGGGGGGGCAGTGCCGGGGAGCTGTTTTTT.

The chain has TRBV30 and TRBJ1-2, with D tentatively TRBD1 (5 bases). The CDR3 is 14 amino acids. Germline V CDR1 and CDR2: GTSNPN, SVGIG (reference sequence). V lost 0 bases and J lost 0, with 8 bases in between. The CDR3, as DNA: TGTGCCTGGAGTGTCGACAGTACTAACTATGGCTACACCTTC. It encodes CAWSVDSTNYGYTF.

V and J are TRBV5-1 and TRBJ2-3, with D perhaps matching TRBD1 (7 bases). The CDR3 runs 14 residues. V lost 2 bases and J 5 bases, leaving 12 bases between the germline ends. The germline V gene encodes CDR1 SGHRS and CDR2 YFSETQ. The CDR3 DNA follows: TGCGCCAGCAGCTTAGGAGGGGGCCAAGATACGCAGTATTTT. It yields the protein CASSLGGGQDTQYF. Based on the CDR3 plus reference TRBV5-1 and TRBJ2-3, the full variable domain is KAGVTQTPRYLIKTRGQQVTLSCSPISGHRSVSWYQQTPGQGLQFLFEYFSETQRNKGNFPGRFSGRQFSNSRSEMNVSTLELGDSALYLCASSLGGGQDTQYFGPGTRLTVL.

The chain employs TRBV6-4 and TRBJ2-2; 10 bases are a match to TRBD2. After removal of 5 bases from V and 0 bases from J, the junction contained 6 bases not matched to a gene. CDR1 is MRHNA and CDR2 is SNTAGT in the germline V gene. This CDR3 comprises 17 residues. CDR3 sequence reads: CASSRLAGAANTGELFF. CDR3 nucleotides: TGTGCCAGCAGTCGCCTAGCGGGGGCCGCGAACACCGGGGAGCTGTTTTTT.

CDR3 sequence reads: CASRARLGARDTQYF. The DNA for the CDR3 is TGTGCCAGCAGGGCCCGGCTAGGGGCTCGGGATACGCAGTATTTT. V gene TRBV2 combines with J gene TRBJ2-3, with D perhaps TRBD1 (5 bases). This CDR3 contains 15 residues. The V and J ends lost 6 bases and 6 bases respectively, with 19 bases between them. CDR1 and CDR2 from the germline V gene are SNHLY and FYNNEI.

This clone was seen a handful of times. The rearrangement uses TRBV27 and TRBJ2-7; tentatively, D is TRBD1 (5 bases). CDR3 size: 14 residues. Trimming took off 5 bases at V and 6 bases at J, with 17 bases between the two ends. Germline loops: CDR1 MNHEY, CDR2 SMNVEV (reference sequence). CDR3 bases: TGTGCCAGCAGTGTGCAGGGTGTGCTCTCCGAGCAGTACTTC. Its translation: CASSVQGVLSEQYF.

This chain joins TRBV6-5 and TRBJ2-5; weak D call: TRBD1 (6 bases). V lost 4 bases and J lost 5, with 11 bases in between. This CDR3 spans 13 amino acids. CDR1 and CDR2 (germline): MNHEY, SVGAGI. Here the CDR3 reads CASSWTVVETQYF. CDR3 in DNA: TGTGCCAGCAGTTGGACAGTAGTGGAGACCCAGTACTTC.